This TCR beta chain comes out of a study of T cell repertoires in cytomegalovirus infection. TCRdb fed the reads into MiXCR, producing one record per CDR3 protein. The data contain some 390,000 distinct CDR3 sequences, about a sixth of them singletons. Only a few counts were recorded for this clonotype. The trim removed 4 bases at V and 3 bases at J, leaving 6 bases unmatched. The germline gives CDR1 SGHKS, CDR2 YYEKEE (reference sequence). This CDR3 comprises 16 residues. The material sequenced was PBMCs. This TCR derives from a human donor in good health (CMV status not recorded). Some clones in this sample may be carry-over from other donors' samples. The chain is built from TRBV5-5 and TRBJ1-6; 8 bases agree with TRBD1. CDR3 coding DNA: TGTGCCAGCAGCCAACAGGGGGACCTCTATAATTCACCCCTCCACTTT. Protein product: CASSQQGDLYNSPLHF.